The following is a T cell receptor beta chain sequence with its context. The same CDR3 can be traced to other DNA sequences in this sample. This sample is part of a study of blood T cell repertoires in COVID-19. Whole-study context: Donors in the United States, Italy and Spain gave samples during acute or convalescent COVID-19.

CDR1 MNHEY and CDR2 SVGAGI come from the germline V gene. J gave up 4 bases and V 6 bases, and 4 bases lay outside the gene matches. The CDR3 loop spans 13 amino acids. This table comes from immunoSEQ multiplex PCR, and its TCRdb copy is limited to in-frame clones, with some not included. The sample contains about 370,000 clones, around 87% of which appear only once. The source material was PBMCs or T cells enriched from blood (not recorded which). The chain is built from TRBV6-5 and TRBJ2-7; TRBD1 aligns across 9 bases. This sequence originates from a man aged 18 to 35 who had recovered from COVID-19. Here the CDR3 DNA reads TGTGCCAGCAGACCGGGACAGGGTTACGAGCAGTACTTC. Translation gives CASRPGQGYEQYF.